This section outlines one T cell receptor (beta chain) sequence together with its context. This specimen belongs to a study of control samples from healthy donors and cancer patients. The trim removed 6 bases at V and 7 bases at J, leaving 8 bases unmatched. This CDR3 region has 13 residues. CDR1 is SEHNR and CDR2 is FQNEAQ in the germline V gene (reference sequence). Sequencing used immunoSEQ multiplex PCR; TCRdb keeps in-frame clones, though not all of them. The sample lists 100,000 or so clones; approximately 90% were seen once. This receptor was taken from a man aged 25-45 years in good health. Material: blood. The chain employs TRBV7-9 and TRBJ1-1; 7 bases match TRBD1. The CDR3 protein is CASSIQGKSEAFF. The DNA for the CDR3 is TGTGCCAGCAGTATACAGGGGAAGAGTGAAGCTTTCTTT. Full variable domain (missing parts from reference TRBV7-9 and TRBJ1-1): DTGVSQNPRHKITKRGQNVTFRCDPISEHNRLYWYRQTLGQGPEFLTYFQNEAQLEKSRLLSDRFSAERPKGSFSTLEIQRTEQGDSAMYLCASSIQGKSEAFFGQGTRLTVV.